These T cell receptor beta chains were read from a single sample in a study of cytomegalovirus exposure and HLA in healthy donors. This table comes from immunoSEQ multiplex PCR, and its TCRdb copy is limited to in-frame clones, with some not included. The table includes 100,000 to 150,000 clones, around 94% detected once. The sample was PBMCs. The receptors stem from a woman aged 18-29 years in good health and CMV-seronegative. Both conserved end residues are part of each CDR3. Each record gives: J gene, D gene, V gene, clone size, CDR3 DNA, CDR3 protein. A D gene is named only where the DNA matches it firmly. Clone size, where shown, is once, few, many, or a class for clones that have expanded.

>TRBJ1-1|NA|TRBV28|NA
TGTGCCAGTCTCACAGTGAACACTGAAGCTTTCTTT
CASLTVNTEAFF
>TRBJ2-7|NA|TRBV5-4|NA
TGTGCCAGCAGCTTGAACGTGGAGTACTACGAGCAGTACTTC
CASSLNVEYYEQYF
>TRBJ2-1|TRBD2|TRBV9|NA
TGTGCCAGCAGCCGTCAGGGGGGACAGCGGGGGGCCTTCGTAAGCTCCTACAATGAGCAGTTCTTC
CASSRQGGQRGAFVSSYNEQFF
>TRBJ2-7|TRBD2|TRBV7-3|NA
TGTGCCAGCAGGGGCGGACTAGAACGGTACGAGCAGTACTTC
CASRGGLERYEQYF
>TRBJ2-2|TRBD2|TRBV6-5|NA
TGTGCCAGCAGTTACGGCGGGGGGGCGTCCGGGGAGCTGTTTTTT
CASSYGGGASGELFF
>TRBJ2-1|TRBD2|TRBV6-5|NA
TGTGCCAGCACGGGGACTATAAGGAATGAGCAGTTCTTC
CASTGTIRNEQFF
>TRBJ2-1|TRBD2|TRBV5-6|NA
TGTGCCAGCAGCTTGGGACTAGCGGAAGGATACAATGAGCAGTTCTTC
CASSLGLAEGYNEQFF
>TRBJ1-5|TRBD1|TRBV19|NA
TGTGCCAGTAGCCCCTTGGCAGGGGGTAATCAGCCCCAGCATTTT
CASSPLAGGNQPQHF
>TRBJ1-3|NA|TRBV11-2|NA
TGTGCCAGCAGCTACAGGGAATTGCGAAACACCATATATTTT
CASSYRELRNTIYF
>TRBJ2-1|NA|TRBV28|NA
TGTGCCACCCTAGGAAATGAGCAGTTCTTC
CATLGNEQFF
>TRBJ2-6|NA|TRBV10-3|NA
TGTGCCATCAGTGAGTCAACTATGGCTGGGGCCAACGTCCTGACTTTC
CAISESTMAGANVLTF
>TRBJ1-2|NA|TRBV6-1|NA
TGTGCCAGCCGAGCCACCCGAGTACTGATCTATGGCTACACCTTC
CASRATRVLIYGYTF
>TRBJ2-1|NA|TRBV30|few
TGTGCCTGGAGTGTAGTCAGGGAAAATGAGCAGTTCTTC
CAWSVVRENEQFF
>TRBJ2-7|TRBD2|TRBV27|NA
TGTGCCAGCAGCCATCGGGGGGTCGTCTACGAGCAGTACTTC
CASSHRGVVYEQYF
>TRBJ2-4|NA|TRBV21-1|NA
TGTGCCAGCAGCAAAATAGCAGGGGGCTCGTCCAAAAACATTCAGTACTTC
CASSKIAGGSSKNIQYF
>TRBJ2-7|NA|TRBV2|NA
TGTGCCAGCAGTACGATACGGGGTTACGAGCAGTACTTC
CASSTIRGYEQYF
>TRBJ2-4|NA|TRBV19|NA
TGTGCCAGTAGTATGAGAGGGGGAAATCCCTCTGGCAAAAACATTCAGTACTTC
CASSMRGGNPSGKNIQYF
>TRBJ1-1|NA|TRBV6-4|NA
TGTGCCAGCAGTGACTCGGGCGAGAACACTGAAGCTTTCTTT
CASSDSGENTEAFF
>TRBJ1-4|NA|TRBV27|NA
TGTGCCAGCAGTTTAGAGAGGAGGGGTGGTGAAAAACTGTTTTTT
CASSLERRGGEKLFF
>TRBJ1-3|TRBD1|TRBV30|NA
TGTGCCTGGAAAATGGGACAGGGGGCGTATGGAAACACCATATATTTT
CAWKMGQGAYGNTIYF
>TRBJ2-7|TRBD2|TRBV9|NA
TGTGCCAGCAGCTCAGGACTAGCGGCCTACGAGCAGTACTTC
CASSSGLAAYEQYF
>TRBJ2-7|NA|TRBV7-9|NA
TGTGCCAGCAGCAACGACGAGATTCGGGAGTACTTC
CASSNDEIREYF
>TRBJ1-1|NA|TRBV29-1|NA
TGCAGCGTTGACGAAACCCAGGGGACTGAAGCTTTCTTT
CSVDETQGTEAFF
>TRBJ2-3|NA|TRBV9|NA
TGTGCCAGCAGCGTAGGGGAGGGGGGCTTTCCAGATACGCAGTATTTT
CASSVGEGGFPDTQYF
>TRBJ2-1|NA|TRBV5-1|NA
TGCGCCAGCAGCTGGGGGCGACAGGCCTCCTACAATGAGCAGTTCTTC
CASSWGRQASYNEQFF
>TRBJ2-3|TRBD2|TRBV4-2|NA
TGTGCCAGCAGCCACGGACTAGCGGGGGCGAGCACAGATACGCAGTATTTT
CASSHGLAGASTDTQYF
>TRBJ2-1|TRBD2|TRBV7-3|NA
TGTGCCAGCAGCTTAGGAGGACTAGCGGGCAATGAGCAGTTCTTC
CASSLGGLAGNEQFF
>TRBJ1-1|NA|TRBV6-5|NA
TGTGCCAGCAGTCCCCGGGTCTCGGGGACTGAAGCTTTCTTT
CASSPRVSGTEAFF
>TRBJ1-2|NA|TRBV6-6|NA
TGTGCCAGCAGTTTACCGACTACCAGTAACTATGGCTACACCTTC
CASSLPTTSNYGYTF
>TRBJ1-6|NA|TRBV28|many
TGTGCCAGCAGTTTTCGCGGGGCCCCTGGGGCCCTCCACTTT
CASSFRGAPGALHF
>TRBJ2-6|TRBD2|TRBV15|once
TGTGCCACCTCCCGGGGGGGGTCTACTGGGGCCAACGTCCTGACTTTC
CATSRGGSTGANVLTF
>TRBJ1-2|NA|TRBV6-5|NA
TGTGCCAGCACGTTTTCGCGGGGGGGTGGCTATGGCTACACCTTC
CASTFSRGGGYGYTF
>TRBJ2-7|NA|TRBV28|NA
TGTGCCAGCAGTTTCTTCTATCCCGGAGGCTTCTACGAGCAGTACTTC
CASSFFYPGGFYEQYF
>TRBJ1-5|NA|TRBV2|NA
TGTGCCAGCAGCTCCGAGGGTGGCAATCAGCCCCAGCATTTT
CASSSEGGNQPQHF
>TRBJ2-7|NA|TRBV27|NA
TGTGCCAGCAGAGTAAACTACCTGGACGAGCAGTACTTC
CASRVNYLDEQYF
>TRBJ1-6|NA|TRBV2|NA
TGTGCCAGCAGCCAGTCCGGGACAAGGCCTCTTAATTCACCCCTCCACTTT
CASSQSGTRPLNSPLHF
>TRBJ1-6|TRBD1|TRBV5-1|once
TGCGCCAGCAGCTGGGGGACAGGGTTCGATTCACCCCTCCACTTT
CASSWGTGFDSPLHF
>TRBJ2-7|TRBD2|TRBV5-5|NA
TGTGCCAGCGGTGCTAGCGGATACTACGAGCAGTACTTC
CASGASGYYEQYF
>TRBJ2-1|TRBD2|TRBV9|NA
TGTGCCAGCAGCAAGGCGGGAGGGCCGGAATTCTTC
CASSKAGGPEFF
>TRBJ2-7|TRBD1|TRBV30|NA
TGTGCCTGGAGTGTGACAGGGGACGAGCAGTACTTC
CAWSVTGDEQYF
>TRBJ2-2|NA|TRBV5-4|NA
TGTGCCAGCAGTTATGAGGCCGGGGAGCTGTTTTTT
CASSYEAGELFF
>TRBJ1-1|TRBD1|TRBV30|NA
TGTGCCTGGACCGGGGACAGGACTATTTTCTTT
CAWTGDRTIFF
>TRBJ2-3|NA|TRBV18|NA
TGTGCCAGCTCACCACCCGAGACAGGTGGCACAGATACGCAGTATTTT
CASSPPETGGTDTQYF
>TRBJ2-3|TRBD1|TRBV10-3|NA
TGTGCCATCAGCAGAGGGGACAGGGGCACAGATACGCAGTATTTT
CAISRGDRGTDTQYF
>TRBJ1-1|NA|TRBV27|NA
TGTGCCAGCAGCTCCGGACAGATGAACACTGAAGCTTTCTTT
CASSSGQMNTEAFF
>TRBJ2-5|TRBD1|TRBV2|NA
TGTGCCAGCAGTGACGGGACAGGCCAGAAGACCCAGTACTTC
CASSDGTGQKTQYF
>TRBJ2-2|TRBD1|TRBV7-9|NA
TGTGCCAGCAGCCCATCACAGGGGGACACCGGGGAGCTGTTTTTT
CASSPSQGDTGELFF
>TRBJ1-1|TRBD1|TRBV7-2|NA
TGTGCCAGCAGCTTTCCGGGACAGGGAAAAGGTACTGAAGCTTTCTTT
CASSFPGQGKGTEAFF
>TRBJ2-1|TRBD2|TRBV5-6|NA
TGTGCCAGCAGCTTGGGGACTAGCGGGCTTGGTGAGCAGTTCTTC
CASSLGTSGLGEQFF
>TRBJ1-6|TRBD1|TRBV9|NA
TGTGCCAGCAGCGAAGGACAGGGGCTATTGGATTCACCCCTCCACTTT
CASSEGQGLLDSPLHF
>TRBJ1-2|NA|TRBV5-6|NA
TGTGCCAGCAGCTCCGCCTCCGGGTTGGACTATGGCTACACCTTC
CASSSASGLDYGYTF
>TRBJ2-7|TRBD2|TRBV30|NA
TGTGCCTGGTCGGGAGGGGCCCTCTACGAGCAGTACTTC
CAWSGGALYEQYF